This paragraph reports one TCR beta chain. CDR3 length: 12 residues. CDR1 SQVTM and CDR2 ANQGSEA come from the germline V gene. With 6 bases removed from V and 8 bases from J, the gap between germline ends came to 16 bases. Authors' methods: Reference gene primers were amplified, and this amplification served to estimate nucleated cell counts. Generated by immunoSEQ multiplex PCR, the TCRdb table keeps only in-frame clones and is missing some. V and J calls plus clone size are reproduced from that table; the DNA served to infer D and trimming. Of roughly 200,000 clones in the sample, roughly 77% were seen once. The record originates from a study of blood T cell repertoires in COVID-19. Study-wide background: Specimens from acute and convalescent COVID-19 originated in the United States, Italy and Spain.

The receptor was derived from a woman aged 35 to 49 with COVID-19, enrolled during active disease. Material: peripheral blood. V and J are TRBV29-1 and TRBJ1-1; TRBD1 is a possible D gene (6 bases). CDR3 in amino acids: CSVQNRATEAFF. For the CDR3, the DNA is TGCAGCGTACAGAACAGGGCCACGGAAGCTTTCTTT.